These T cell receptor beta chains were read from a single sample in a study of human T cells and chemical hapten exposure. TCRdb called the RACE reads again in MiXCR, with one record for every CDR3 protein. The table records 340,000 or so distinct CDR3 sequences, 6% to 8.5% of them present only once. Sample: whole blood, taken in connection with sensitization to the hapten diphenylcyclopropenone (DPC). These TCRs come from a woman younger than 35 with alopecia areata. Some clones in this sample may be carry-over from other donors' samples. Each CDR3 is given with its conserved first and last residue. Fields, in order: V gene, D gene, J gene, clone size, CDR3 protein, CDR3 DNA. D genes are given only for firm matches. Clone size appears in some rows only: once, few, many, or a class for an expanded clone.

TRBV6-2/TRBV6-3,TRBD1,TRBJ2-6,.,CASRGPGQGINVLTF,TGTGCCAGCAGGGGACCGGGACAGGGGATCAACGTCCTGACTTTC
TRBV9,.,TRBJ2-7,few,CASSLGGEAYEQYF,TGTGCCAGCAGCTTGGGCGGCGAGGCCTACGAGCAGTACTTC
TRBV9,TRBD2,TRBJ2-1,many,CASSVGLAGGPSSYNEQFF,TGTGCCAGCAGCGTAGGCCTAGCGGGGGGCCCCAGCTCCTACAATGAGCAGTTCTTC
TRBV5-1,.,TRBJ1-1,few,CASSPPGGQVNTEAFF,TGCGCCAGCAGCCCCCCCGGGGGGCAAGTGAACACTGAAGCTTTCTTT
TRBV11-3,.,TRBJ2-1,many,CASSSQGYNEQFF,TGTGCCAGCAGCTCCCAGGGCTACAATGAGCAGTTCTTC
TRBV2,TRBD2,TRBJ2-1,.,CASRRSSGGLNEQFF,TGTGCCAGCAGACGGTCTAGCGGGGGCCTCAATGAGCAGTTCTTC
TRBV5-6,TRBD2,TRBJ2-3,.,CASSFKLGTSVFPDTQYF,TGTGCCAGCAGCTTTAAGCTTGGGACTAGCGTCTTCCCAGATACGCAGTATTTT
TRBV6-5,.,TRBJ2-7,many,CASSPGPYEQYF,TGTGCCAGCAGTCCCGGACCCTACGAGCAGTACTTC
TRBV9,.,TRBJ1-5,few,CASSVGGDGQPQHF,TGTGCCAGCAGCGTAGGGGGAGACGGTCAGCCCCAGCATTTT
TRBV11-3,TRBD1,TRBJ2-3,few,CASSLKGFQGAGTDTQYF,TGTGCCAGCAGCTTAAAAGGTTTTCAGGGGGCGGGCACAGATACGCAGTATTTT
TRBV7-8,TRBD2,TRBJ2-1,.,CASSLAASGGYNEQFF,TGTGCCAGCAGCTTAGCTGCTAGCGGGGGGTACAATGAGCAGTTCTTC
TRBV12-3/TRBV12-4,.,TRBJ1-6,few,CASRRNSYNSPLHF,TGTGCCAGCAGGCGGAACTCCTATAATTCACCCCTCCACTTT
TRBV5-1,.,TRBJ2-2,many,CASSLYQTEVANTGELFF,TGCGCCAGCAGCTTGTATCAGACCGAGGTAGCGAACACCGGGGAGCTGTTTTTT
TRBV24-1,.,TRBJ2-7,many,CATSRRGYEQYF,TGTGCCACCAGCCGCAGGGGATACGAGCAGTACTTC
TRBV2,TRBD2,TRBJ2-3,.,CASGQTSATDTQYF,TGTGCCAGCGGACAGACTAGCGCCACAGATACGCAGTATTTT
TRBV6-5,TRBD2,TRBJ2-2,.,CASSPPSGGAGELFF,TGTGCCAGCAGTCCCCCTAGCGGGGGGGCCGGGGAGCTGTTTTTT
TRBV6-5,TRBD2,TRBJ2-5,few,CASSYSTSGVGQTQYF,TGTGCCAGCAGTTACTCGACCAGCGGGGTCGGCCAGACCCAGTACTTC
TRBV4-2,TRBD2,TRBJ2-7,many,CASSQDRGGAGEQYF,TGTGCCAGCAGCCAAGATCGCGGGGGGGCCGGCGAGCAGTACTTC
TRBV5-4,TRBD2,TRBJ2-1,few,CASSLSAVSGAAPPYNEQFF,TGTGCCAGCAGCTTGTCGGCTGTTAGCGGGGCCGCCCCACCCTACAATGAGCAGTTCTTC
TRBV6-6,.,TRBJ2-7,.,CASSAGTRGYEQYF,TGTGCCAGCAGTGCCGGGACGAGAGGCTACGAGCAGTACTTC